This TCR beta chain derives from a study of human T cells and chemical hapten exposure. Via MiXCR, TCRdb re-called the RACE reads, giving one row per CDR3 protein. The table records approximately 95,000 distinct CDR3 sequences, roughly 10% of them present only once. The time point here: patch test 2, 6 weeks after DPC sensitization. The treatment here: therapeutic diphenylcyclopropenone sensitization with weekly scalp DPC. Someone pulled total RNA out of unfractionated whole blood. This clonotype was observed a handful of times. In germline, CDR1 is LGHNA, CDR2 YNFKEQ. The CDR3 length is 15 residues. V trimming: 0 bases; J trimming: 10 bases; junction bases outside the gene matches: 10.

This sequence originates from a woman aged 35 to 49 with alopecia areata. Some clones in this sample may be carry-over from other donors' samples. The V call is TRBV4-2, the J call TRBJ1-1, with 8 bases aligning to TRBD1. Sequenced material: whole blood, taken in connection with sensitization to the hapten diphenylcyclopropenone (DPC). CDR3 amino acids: CASSQEWQGARRAFF. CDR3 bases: TGTGCCAGCAGCCAAGAGTGGCAGGGGGCGCGAAGAGCTTTCTTT.